This T cell receptor (beta chain) was documented in a study of T cells after yellow fever vaccination. Trimming took off 0 bases at V and 0 bases at J, with 9 bases between the two ends. CDR1 is SGHVS and CDR2 is FQNEAQ in the germline V gene. This CDR3 spans 16 amino acids. TCRdb passed the 5' RACE reads through MiXCR, listing each CDR3 protein once. The sample holds nearly 550,000 distinct CDR3 sequences; roughly a fifth are singletons and the top ten take 13% to 15%. This clonotype turned up a few times. The source of this sequence is a man aged 25-45 years who received the YFV17D yellow fever vaccine. The chain employs TRBV7-8 and TRBJ1-5; D remains unclear. The material was PBMCs, obtained 15 days after the yellow fever booster vaccination. DNA for the CDR3: TGTGCCAGCAGCTTAGCTCGGGCAGATAGCAATCAGCCCCAGCATTTT. As protein: CASSLARADSNQPQHF.